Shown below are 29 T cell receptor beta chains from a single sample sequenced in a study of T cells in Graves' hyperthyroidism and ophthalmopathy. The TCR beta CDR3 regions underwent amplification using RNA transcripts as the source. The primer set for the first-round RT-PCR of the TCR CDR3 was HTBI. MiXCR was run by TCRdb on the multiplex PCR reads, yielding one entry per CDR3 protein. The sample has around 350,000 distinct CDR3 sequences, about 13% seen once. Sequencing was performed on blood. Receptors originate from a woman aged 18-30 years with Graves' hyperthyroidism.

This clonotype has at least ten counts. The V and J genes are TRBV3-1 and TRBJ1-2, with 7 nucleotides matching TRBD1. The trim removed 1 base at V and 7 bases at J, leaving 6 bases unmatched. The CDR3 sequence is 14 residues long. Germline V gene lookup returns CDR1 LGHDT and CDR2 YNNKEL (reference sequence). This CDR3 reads CASSQGPGGGGYTF. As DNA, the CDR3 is TGTGCCAGCAGCCAAGGACCAGGGGGAGGTGGCTACACCTTC.

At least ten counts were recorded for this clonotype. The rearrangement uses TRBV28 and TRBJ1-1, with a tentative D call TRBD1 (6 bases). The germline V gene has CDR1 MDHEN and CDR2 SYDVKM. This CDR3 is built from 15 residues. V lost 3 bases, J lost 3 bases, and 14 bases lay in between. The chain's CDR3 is CASSLGRGWYTEAFF. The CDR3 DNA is TGTGCCAGCAGTTTGGGCAGGGGTTGGTACACTGAAGCTTTCTTT.

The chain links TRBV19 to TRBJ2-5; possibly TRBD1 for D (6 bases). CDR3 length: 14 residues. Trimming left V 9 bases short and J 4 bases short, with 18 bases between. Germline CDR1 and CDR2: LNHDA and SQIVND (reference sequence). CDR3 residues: CASGTGTSRETQYF. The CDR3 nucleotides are TGTGCCAGCGGAACCGGGACAAGTCGAGAGACCCAGTACTTC. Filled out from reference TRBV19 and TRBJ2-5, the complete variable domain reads DGGITQSPKYLFRKEGQNVTLSCEQNLNHDAMYWYRQDPGQGLRLIYYSQIVNDFQKGDIAEGYSVSREKKESFPLTVTSAQKNPTAFYLCASGTGTSRETQYFGPGTRLLVL.

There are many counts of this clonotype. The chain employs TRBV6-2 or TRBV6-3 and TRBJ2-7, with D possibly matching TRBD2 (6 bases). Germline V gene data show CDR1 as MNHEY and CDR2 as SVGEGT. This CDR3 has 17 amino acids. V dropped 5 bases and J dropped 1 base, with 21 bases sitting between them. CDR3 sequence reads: CASSPITRLVGSYEQYF. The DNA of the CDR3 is TGTGCCAGCAGTCCAATAACCCGACTAGTAGGGTCCTACGAGCAGTACTTC.

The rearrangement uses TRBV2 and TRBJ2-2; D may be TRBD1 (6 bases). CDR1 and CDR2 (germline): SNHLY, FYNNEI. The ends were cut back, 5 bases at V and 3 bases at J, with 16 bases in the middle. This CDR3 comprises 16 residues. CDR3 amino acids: CASSKNRDIDTGELFF. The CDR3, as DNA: TGTGCCAGCAGTAAAAACCGGGACATCGACACCGGGGAGCTGTTTTTT.

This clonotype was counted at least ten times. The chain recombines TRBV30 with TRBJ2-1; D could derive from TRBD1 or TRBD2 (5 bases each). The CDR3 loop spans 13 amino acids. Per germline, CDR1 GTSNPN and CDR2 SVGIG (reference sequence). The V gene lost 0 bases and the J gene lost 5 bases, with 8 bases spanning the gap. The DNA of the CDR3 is TGTGCCTGGAGTGTATTGGGGGACAATGAGCAGTTCTTC. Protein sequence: CAWSVLGDNEQFF.

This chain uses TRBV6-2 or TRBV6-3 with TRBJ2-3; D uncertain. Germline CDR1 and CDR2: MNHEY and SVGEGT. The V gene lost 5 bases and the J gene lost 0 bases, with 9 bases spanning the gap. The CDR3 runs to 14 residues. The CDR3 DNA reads TGTGCCAGCAGTGAATACGACAGCACAGATACGCAGTATTTT. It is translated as CASSEYDSTDTQYF.

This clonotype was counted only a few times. CDR3 sequence reads: CATSGQNYGYTF. The CDR3 DNA sequence: TGTGCCACCAGCGGACAGAACTATGGCTACACCTTC. V is TRBV15 and J is TRBJ1-2; the D gene is possibly TRBD1 (6 bases). The CDR3 is made up of 12 amino acids. V lost 5 bases, J lost 2 bases, and 6 bases lay in between. Germline V gene data show CDR1 as LNHNV and CDR2 as YYDKDF (reference sequence).

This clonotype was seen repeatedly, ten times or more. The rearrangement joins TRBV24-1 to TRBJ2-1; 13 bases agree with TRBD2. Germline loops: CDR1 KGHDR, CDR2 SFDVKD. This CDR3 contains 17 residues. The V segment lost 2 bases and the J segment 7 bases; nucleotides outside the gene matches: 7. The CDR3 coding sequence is TGTGCCACCAGTGATTCACTAGCGGGGGGGCCTATGAATGAGCAGTTCTTC. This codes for CATSDSLAGGPMNEQFF.

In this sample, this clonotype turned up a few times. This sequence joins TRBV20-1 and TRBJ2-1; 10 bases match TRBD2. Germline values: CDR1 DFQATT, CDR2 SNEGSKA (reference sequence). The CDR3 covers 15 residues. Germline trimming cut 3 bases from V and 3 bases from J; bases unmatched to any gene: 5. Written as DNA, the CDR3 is TGCAGTGCTAGGCTAGCGGGAGCTGACTACAATGAGCAGTTCTTC. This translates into CSARLAGADYNEQFF.

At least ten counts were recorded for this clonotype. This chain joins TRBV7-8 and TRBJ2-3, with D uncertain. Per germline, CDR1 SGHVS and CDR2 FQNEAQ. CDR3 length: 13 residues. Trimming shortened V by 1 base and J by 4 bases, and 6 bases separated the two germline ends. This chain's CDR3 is CASSLERADTQYF. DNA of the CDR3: TGTGCCAGCAGCTTAGAAAGAGCAGATACGCAGTATTTT.

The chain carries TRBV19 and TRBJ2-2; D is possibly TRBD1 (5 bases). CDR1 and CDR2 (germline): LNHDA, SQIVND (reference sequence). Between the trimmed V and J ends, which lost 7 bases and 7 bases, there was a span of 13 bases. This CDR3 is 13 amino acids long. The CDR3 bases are TGTGCCAGTAAGGCAGGGCCCGTCGGGGAGCTGTTTTTT. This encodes CASKAGPVGELFF.

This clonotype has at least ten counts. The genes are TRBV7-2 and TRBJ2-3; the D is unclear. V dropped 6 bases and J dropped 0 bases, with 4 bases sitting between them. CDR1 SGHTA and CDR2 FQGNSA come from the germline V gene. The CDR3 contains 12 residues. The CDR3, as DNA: TGTGCCAGCAGATCTAGCACAGATACGCAGTATTTT. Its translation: CASRSSTDTQYF.

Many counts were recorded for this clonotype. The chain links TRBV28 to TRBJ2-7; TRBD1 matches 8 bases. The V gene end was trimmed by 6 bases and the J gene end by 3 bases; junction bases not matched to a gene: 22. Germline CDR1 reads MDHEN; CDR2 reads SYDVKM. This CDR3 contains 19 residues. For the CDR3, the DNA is TGTGCCAGCAGCTCCCTAGAGATAACTGGCGGACAGGGAGGCTACGAGCAGTACTTC. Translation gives CASSSLEITGGQGGYEQYF.

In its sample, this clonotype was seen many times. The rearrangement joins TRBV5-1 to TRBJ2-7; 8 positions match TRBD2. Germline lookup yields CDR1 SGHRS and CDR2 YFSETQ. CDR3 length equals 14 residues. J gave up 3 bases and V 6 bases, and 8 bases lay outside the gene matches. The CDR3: CASNGGGRNYEQYF. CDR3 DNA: TGCGCCAGCAACGGGGGGGGGAGAAACTACGAGCAGTACTTC.

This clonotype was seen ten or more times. CDR3 nucleotides: TGTGCCAGCAATGTGAACTTTTACAGGGATTTCTCCTACGAGCAGTACTTC. Protein product: CASNVNFYRDFSYEQYF. The genes are TRBV6-1 and TRBJ2-7, with a tentative D call TRBD1 (6 bases). Per germline, CDR1 MNHNS and CDR2 SASEGT. The germline V and J ends were trimmed by 7 bases and 0 bases, with 22 bases remaining between them. CDR3 length equals 17 residues.

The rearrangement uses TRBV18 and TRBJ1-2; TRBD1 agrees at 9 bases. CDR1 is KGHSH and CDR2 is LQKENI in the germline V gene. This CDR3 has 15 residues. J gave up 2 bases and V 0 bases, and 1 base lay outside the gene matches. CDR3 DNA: TGTGCCAGCTCACCACCCGGACAGGGGAACTATGGCTACACCTTC. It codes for CASSPPGQGNYGYTF.

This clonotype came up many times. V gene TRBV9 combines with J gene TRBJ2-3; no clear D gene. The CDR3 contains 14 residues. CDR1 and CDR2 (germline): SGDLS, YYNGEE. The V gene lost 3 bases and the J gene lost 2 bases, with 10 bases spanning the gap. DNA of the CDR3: TGTGCCAGCAGCGCCGACCCAAACACAGATACGCAGTATTTT. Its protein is CASSADPNTDTQYF.

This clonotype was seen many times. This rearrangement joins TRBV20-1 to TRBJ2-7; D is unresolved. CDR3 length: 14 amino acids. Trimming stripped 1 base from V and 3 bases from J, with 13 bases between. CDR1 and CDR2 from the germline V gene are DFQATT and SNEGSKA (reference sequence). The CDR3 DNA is TGCAGTGCTAGAGTTGTTGGTTTCCTCTACGAGCAGTACTTC. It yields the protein CSARVVGFLYEQYF.

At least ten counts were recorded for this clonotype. The CDR3 region is CASSSWGEETQYF. In DNA, the CDR3 is TGTGCCAGCAGCTCATGGGGAGAAGAGACCCAGTACTTC. This rearrangement joins TRBV28 to TRBJ2-5; tentative D call: TRBD2 (5 bases). CDR1 and CDR2 from the germline V gene are MDHEN and SYDVKM. Trimming removed 6 bases at V and 3 bases at J, with 11 bases between. CDR3 length: 13 residues.

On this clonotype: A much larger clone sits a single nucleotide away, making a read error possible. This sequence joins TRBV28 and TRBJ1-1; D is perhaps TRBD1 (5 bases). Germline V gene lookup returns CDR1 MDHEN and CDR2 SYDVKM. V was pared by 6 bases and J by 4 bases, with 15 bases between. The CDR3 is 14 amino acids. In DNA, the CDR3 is TGTGCCAGCAGGATGGACGGGGCAAGCACTGAAGCTTTCTTT. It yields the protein CASRMDGASTEAFF.

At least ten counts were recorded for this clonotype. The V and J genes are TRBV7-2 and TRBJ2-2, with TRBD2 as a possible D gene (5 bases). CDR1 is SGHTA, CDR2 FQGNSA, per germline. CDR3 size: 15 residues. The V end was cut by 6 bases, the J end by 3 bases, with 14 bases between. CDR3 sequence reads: CASRQGLSYTGELFF. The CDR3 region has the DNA TGTGCCAGCAGGCAAGGACTCTCTTACACCGGGGAGCTGTTTTTT.

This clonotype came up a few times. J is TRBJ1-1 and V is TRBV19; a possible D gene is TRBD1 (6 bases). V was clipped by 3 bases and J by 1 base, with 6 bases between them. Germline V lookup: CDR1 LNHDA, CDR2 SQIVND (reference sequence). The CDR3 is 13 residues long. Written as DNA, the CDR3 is TGTGCCAGTAGTATGGGACAGAACACTGAAGCTTTCTTT. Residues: CASSMGQNTEAFF.

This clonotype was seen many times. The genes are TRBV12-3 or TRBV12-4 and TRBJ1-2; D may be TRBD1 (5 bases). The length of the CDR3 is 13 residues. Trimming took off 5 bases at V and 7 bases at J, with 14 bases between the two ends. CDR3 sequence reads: CASSLMGQVGYTF. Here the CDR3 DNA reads TGTGCCAGCAGTCTCATGGGGCAAGTTGGCTACACCTTC.

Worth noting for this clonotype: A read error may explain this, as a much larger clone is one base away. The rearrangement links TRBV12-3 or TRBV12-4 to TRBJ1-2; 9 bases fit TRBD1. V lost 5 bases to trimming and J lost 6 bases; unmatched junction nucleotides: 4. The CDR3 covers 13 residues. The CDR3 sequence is CASSRTGEDGYTF. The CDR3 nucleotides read TGTGCCAGCAGTCGGACAGGGGAGGATGGCTACACCTTC.

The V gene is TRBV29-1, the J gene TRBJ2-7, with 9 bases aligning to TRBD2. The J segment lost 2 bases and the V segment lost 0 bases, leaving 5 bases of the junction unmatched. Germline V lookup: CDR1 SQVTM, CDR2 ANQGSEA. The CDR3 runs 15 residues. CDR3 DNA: TGCAGCGTTGAAGAATGGACTAGCGAGGCCTACGAGCAGTACTTC. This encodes CSVEEWTSEAYEQYF.

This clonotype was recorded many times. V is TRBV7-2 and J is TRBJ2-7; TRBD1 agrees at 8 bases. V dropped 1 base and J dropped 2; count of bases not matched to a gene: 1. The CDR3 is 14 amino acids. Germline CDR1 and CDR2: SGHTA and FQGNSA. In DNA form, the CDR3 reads TGTGCCAGCAGCTTAGGGGACAGGACCTACGAGCAGTACTTC. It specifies CASSLGDRTYEQYF.

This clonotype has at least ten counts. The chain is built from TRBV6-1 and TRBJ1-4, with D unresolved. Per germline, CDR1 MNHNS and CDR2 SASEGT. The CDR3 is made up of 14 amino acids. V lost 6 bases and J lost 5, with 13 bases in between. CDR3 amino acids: CASSQMDGNEKLFF. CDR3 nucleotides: TGTGCCAGCAGCCAGATGGACGGAAATGAAAAACTGTTTTTT.

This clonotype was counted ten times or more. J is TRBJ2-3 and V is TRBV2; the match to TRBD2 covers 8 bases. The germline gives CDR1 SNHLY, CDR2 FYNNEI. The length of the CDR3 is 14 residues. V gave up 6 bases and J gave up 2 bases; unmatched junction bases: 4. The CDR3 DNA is TGTGCCAGCAGGGGGACTAGTTACACAGATACGCAGTATTTT. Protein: CASRGTSYTDTQYF.